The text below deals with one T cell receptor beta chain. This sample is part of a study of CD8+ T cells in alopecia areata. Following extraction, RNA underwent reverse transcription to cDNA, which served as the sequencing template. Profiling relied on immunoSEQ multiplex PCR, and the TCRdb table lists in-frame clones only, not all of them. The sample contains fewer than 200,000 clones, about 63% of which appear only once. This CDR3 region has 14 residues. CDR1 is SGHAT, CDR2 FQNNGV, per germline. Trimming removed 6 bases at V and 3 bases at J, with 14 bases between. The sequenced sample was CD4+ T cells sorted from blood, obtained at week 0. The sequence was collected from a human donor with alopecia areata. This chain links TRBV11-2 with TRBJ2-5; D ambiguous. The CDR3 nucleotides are TGTGCCAGCAGATCGTTGGGTGGAAAAGAGACCCAGTACTTC. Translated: CASRSLGGKETQYF.